This T cell receptor (beta chain) was sequenced during a study of blood T cells in healthy people across ages. Per sample, a minimum of 6 million PBMCs were isolated. Study-wide points: Both higher diversity and more naive CD4+ cells marked long-lived donors when set against aged donors.

The CDR3 loop spans 15 amino acids. V lost 7 bases and J 5 bases, leaving 20 bases between the germline ends. Together with a sample-barcoded 5' primer, a J-beta primer mix was included in a second PCR lasting roughly 6 to 12 cycles. Via MiXCR, TCRdb re-called the 5' RACE reads, giving one row per CDR3 protein. The table lists more than 500,000 distinct CDR3 sequences, around a quarter of them singletons. Remarks on this clonotype: Its antigen is unknown.

These records were also assigned to another study, of T cells of mothers and their children. From that report: A slight, non-significant increase in overlap was found for related mother-child pairs relative to unrelated pairs.

V and J are TRBV12-3 or TRBV12-4 and TRBJ1-1, with D possibly matching TRBD1 (6 bases). The sample comprised blood. This TCR came from a boy aged 2 to 9 in good health. DNA for the CDR3: TGTGCCAGCATCTCTTCAGGGGCAGGTAGAACTGAAGCTTTCTTT. Translated: CASISSGAGRTEAFF.